A single sample is the source of the 15 T cell receptor beta chains below, sequenced in a study of blood T cells in healthy people across ages (dated by TCRdb to the mid-2010s). The library was produced with 5' RACE. The reads were generated on an Illumina HiSeq 2500. The second PCR ran for about 6 to 12 cycles and used a J-beta primer mix along with a sample-barcoded 5' primer. TCRdb passed the public sequencing reads through fastp at Q25 and MiXCR, retaining productive beta sequences. Records with the same CDR3 protein are collapsed into one entry carrying the most frequent genes and DNA. Across this sample there are 1.5 million to 1.9 million distinct CDR3 sequences, with roughly two fifths seen only once. The ten largest clones add up to about 4% of the sample. What was sequenced was blood. The receptors come from a woman aged 18 to 35 in good health.

Note on this clonotype: This sequence may be a read error, since a much larger clone differs from it by one base. The chain is built from TRBV5-1 and TRBJ2-7; 8 bases fit TRBD2. Germline V lookup: CDR1 SGHRS, CDR2 YFSETQ. The CDR3 extends over 14 amino acids. Trimming took 3 bases from V and 7 from J; bases not matched to a gene: 9. This chain's CDR3 is CASSSRSGNNEQYF. Here the CDR3 DNA reads TGCGCCAGCAGCTCCCGTAGCGGGAACAATGAGCAGTACTTC.

This clonotype has more than one count but fewer than ten. The chain carries TRBV7-3 and TRBJ2-3, with D tentatively TRBD2 (6 bases). In germline, CDR1 is SGHTA, CDR2 FQGTGA. The V gene lost 5 bases and the J gene lost 4 bases, with 10 bases spanning the gap. There are 13 residues in the CDR3. CDR3 amino acids: CASSRPGADTQYF. In DNA form, the CDR3 reads TGTGCCAGCAGCCGTCCGGGGGCAGATACGCAGTATTTT. The whole variable domain, filled in from reference TRBV7-3 and TRBJ2-3, reads GAGVSQTPSNKVTEKGKYVELRCDPISGHTALYWYRQSLGQGPEFLIYFQGTGAADDSGLPNDRFFAVRPEGSVSTLKIQRTERGDSAVYLCASSRPGADTQYFGPGTRLTVL.

The CDR3 DNA sequence: TGTGCCACCAGCAGCCAGGACTGGCCTCACCGCTATACGCAGTATTTT. Its protein product is CATSSQDWPHRYTQYF. The chain recombines TRBV15 with TRBJ2-3; perhaps TRBD2 as D (5 bases). V shed 3 bases and J shed 7 bases, with 20 bases lying between them. Germline V gives CDR1 LNHNV, CDR2 YYDKDF (reference sequence). The CDR3 length is 16 residues.

This clonotype was seen a handful of times. This chain links TRBV13 with TRBJ1-3; possible D gene TRBD1, 5 bases. Germline CDR1 is PRHDT and CDR2 is FYEKMQ (reference sequence). V lost 5 bases and J lost 0, with 23 bases in between. The CDR3 loop spans 19 amino acids. The CDR3, as DNA: TGTGCCAGCAGCCAGGTTTGGACATCCCTTGACTACTCTGGAAACACCATATATTTT. Translation gives CASSQVWTSLDYSGNTIYF.

This clonotype was seen a few times. This chain uses TRBV6-5 with TRBJ2-3, with TRBD1 matching over 8 bases. This CDR3 region has 16 residues. Germline V lookup: CDR1 MNHEY, CDR2 SVGAGI. The junction had 9 bases not matched to a gene; V was cut back by 5 bases and J by 2 bases. CDR3 loop: CASSIGTGAYTDTQYF. In DNA, the CDR3 is TGTGCCAGCAGTATAGGGACAGGAGCCTACACAGATACGCAGTATTTT.

This chain links TRBV6-2 or TRBV6-3 with TRBJ2-4; TRBD1 aligns across 7 bases. The J call is doubtful: the DNA matches TRBJ2-7 better. CDR1 and CDR2 from the germline V gene are MNHEY and SVGEGT. This CDR3 region has 14 residues. The CDR3 loop is CASSYGQANYEQYF. CDR3 nucleotides: TGTGCCAGCAGTTACGGACAGGCCAACTACGAGCAGTACTTC.

The chain is built from TRBV20-1 and TRBJ2-1; D might be TRBD1 or TRBD2, each matching 5 bases. Germline-derived CDR1 and CDR2 are DFQATT and SNEGSKA (reference sequence). CDR3 length: 13 residues. CDR3 sequence reads: CVPVGGPSGEQFF. The CDR3 region has the DNA TGCGTCCCGGTTGGGGGTCCTTCCGGTGAGCAGTTCTTC.

This rearrangement joins TRBV6-5 to TRBJ2-5, with D tentatively TRBD1 or TRBD2 (5 bases each). This CDR3 has 18 residues. Germline CDR1 MNHEY, CDR2 SVGAGI. V shed 0 bases and J shed 11 bases, with 28 bases lying between them. The CDR3 DNA follows: TGTGCCAGCAGTTACTCGTCGGGCAGAGGGGCGAGTGGGAATGAGCAGTACTTC. Protein product: CASSYSSGRGASGNEQYF.

This clonotype was counted between two and nine times. The chain is built from TRBV6-5 and TRBJ1-1; no firm D call. Trimming removed 5 bases from V and 1 base from J, with 5 bases in between. CDR1 and CDR2 from the germline V gene are MNHEY and SVGAGI. The CDR3 covers 12 residues. Here the CDR3 reads CASSTTNTEAFF. CDR3 in DNA: TGTGCCAGCAGTACAACGAACACTGAAGCTTTCTTT.

This sequence joins TRBV7-9 and TRBJ1-2; 7 nucleotides agree with TRBD1. This CDR3 has 13 residues. Germline CDR1 is SEHNR and CDR2 is FQNEAQ (reference sequence). V lost 11 bases and J lost 3; bases outside the gene matches: 9. For the CDR3, the DNA is TGTGCCGGACAAACAGGGGCCGACTATGGCTACACCTTC. Protein: CAGQTGADYGYTF.

The rearrangement joins TRBV27 to TRBJ2-7; no reliable D call. V was trimmed by 0 bases and J by 5 bases, leaving 14 bases between them. The CDR3 is 15 residues long. Germline V gene data show CDR1 as MNHEY and CDR2 as SMNVEV (reference sequence). The CDR3 nucleotides are TGTGCCAGCAGTTTATCGCAACTGACCCCACACGAGCAGTACTTC. Residues: CASSLSQLTPHEQYF.

This clonotype was seen once. The chain joins TRBV4-1 to TRBJ1-5; D ambiguous. Germline CDR1 MGHRA, CDR2 YSYEKL. CDR3 length: 17 amino acids. Trimming removed 4 bases from V and 9 bases from J, with 25 bases in between. CDR3 nucleotides: TGCGCCAGCAGCCGAGCTCCGGGTTGGGTGGACGAGTCGCCCCAGCATTTT. Amino acid sequence: CASSRAPGWVDESPQHF.

This clonotype was counted a few times. The chain couples TRBV20-1 to TRBJ2-5; 8 bases are shared with TRBD2. The CDR3 sequence is 15 residues long. V gave up 6 bases and J gave up 4 bases; unmatched junction bases: 13. CDR1 and CDR2 (germline): DFQATT, SNEGSKA (reference sequence). The CDR3 reads CSAGNAAGVRETQYF. As DNA, the CDR3 is TGCAGTGCGGGGAACGCAGCGGGAGTGCGAGAGACCCAGTACTTC.

V gene TRBV7-9 combines with J gene TRBJ2-1, with 10 positions matching TRBD2. The ends lost 5 bases at V and 0 bases at J; junction bases unmatched: 10. Germline V gene lookup returns CDR1 SEHNR and CDR2 FQNEAQ (reference sequence). This CDR3 is built from 18 residues. The CDR3 DNA reads TGTGCCAGCAGCCTAGGACTAGCGGTCTCGAGCTCCTACAATGAGCAGTTCTTC. This encodes CASSLGLAVSSSYNEQFF. Combining the CDR3 with reference TRBV7-9 and TRBJ2-1 gives the whole variable domain DTGVSQNPRHKITKRGQNVTFRCDPISEHNRLYWYRQTLGQGPEFLTYFQNEAQLEKSRLLSDRFSAERPKGSFSTLEIQRTEQGDSAMYLCASSLGLAVSSSYNEQFFGPGTRLTVL.

This clonotype occurred many times. The chain uses TRBV5-1 and TRBJ2-1; D possibly corresponds to TRBD2 (5 bases). V was cut by 4 bases and J by 0 bases, with 11 bases left in between. The CDR3 spans 15 residues. CDR1 SGHRS and CDR2 YFSETQ come from the germline V gene. The CDR3 sequence is CASSRGLSSYNEQFF. In DNA form, the CDR3 reads TGCGCCAGCAGCCGCGGACTGAGCTCCTACAATGAGCAGTTCTTC.